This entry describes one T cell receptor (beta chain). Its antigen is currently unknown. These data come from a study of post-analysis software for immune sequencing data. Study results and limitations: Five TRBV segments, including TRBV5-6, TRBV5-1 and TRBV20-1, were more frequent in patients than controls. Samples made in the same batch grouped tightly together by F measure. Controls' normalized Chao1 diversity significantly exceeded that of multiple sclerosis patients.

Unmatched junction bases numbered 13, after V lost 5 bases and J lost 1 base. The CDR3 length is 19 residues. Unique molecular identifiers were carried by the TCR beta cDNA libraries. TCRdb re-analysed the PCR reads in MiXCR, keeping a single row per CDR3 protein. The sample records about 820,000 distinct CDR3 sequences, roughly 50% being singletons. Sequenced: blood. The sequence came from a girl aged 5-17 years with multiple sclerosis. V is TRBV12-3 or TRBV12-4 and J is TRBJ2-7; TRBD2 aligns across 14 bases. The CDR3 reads CASSTTSGGAPLPSYEQYF. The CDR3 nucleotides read TGTGCCAGCAGTACGACTAGCGGGGGGGCTCCCCTCCCTTCCTACGAGCAGTACTTC.